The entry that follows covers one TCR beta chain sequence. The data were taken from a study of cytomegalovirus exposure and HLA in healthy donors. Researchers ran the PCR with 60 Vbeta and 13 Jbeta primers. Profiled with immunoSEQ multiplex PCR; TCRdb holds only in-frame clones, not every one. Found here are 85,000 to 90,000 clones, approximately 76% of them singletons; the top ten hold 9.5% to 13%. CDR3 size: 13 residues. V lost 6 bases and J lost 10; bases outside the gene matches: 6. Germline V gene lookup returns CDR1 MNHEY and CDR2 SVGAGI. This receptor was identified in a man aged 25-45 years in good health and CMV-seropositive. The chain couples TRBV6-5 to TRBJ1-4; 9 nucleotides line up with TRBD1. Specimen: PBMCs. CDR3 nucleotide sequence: TGTGCCAGCAGGGACAGGGGAAGTGGAAAACTGTTTTTT. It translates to CASRDRGSGKLFF.